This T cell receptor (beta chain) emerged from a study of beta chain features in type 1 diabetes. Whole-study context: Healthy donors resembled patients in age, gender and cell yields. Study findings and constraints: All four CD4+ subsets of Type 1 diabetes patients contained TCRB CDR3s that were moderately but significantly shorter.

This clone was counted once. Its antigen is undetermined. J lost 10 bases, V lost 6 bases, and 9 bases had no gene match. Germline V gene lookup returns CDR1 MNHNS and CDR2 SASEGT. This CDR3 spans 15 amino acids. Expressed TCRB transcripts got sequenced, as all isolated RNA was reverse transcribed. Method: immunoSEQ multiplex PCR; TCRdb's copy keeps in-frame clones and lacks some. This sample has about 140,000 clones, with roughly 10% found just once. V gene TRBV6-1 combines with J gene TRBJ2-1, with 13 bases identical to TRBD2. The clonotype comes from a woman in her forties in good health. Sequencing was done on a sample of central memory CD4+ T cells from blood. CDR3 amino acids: CASRTTSGGPDEQFF. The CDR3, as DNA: TGTGCCAGCAGGACGACTAGCGGGGGGCCGGACGAGCAGTTCTTC.